This T cell receptor (beta chain) is from a study of control samples from healthy donors and cancer patients. Only in-frame clones appear in the TCRdb table, and some are missing; sequencing was by immunoSEQ multiplex PCR. Among roughly 55,000 clones listed, approximately 86% were seen once. CDR1 and CDR2 from the germline V gene are SNHLY and FYNNEI. The junction had 7 bases not matched to a gene; V was cut back by 6 bases and J by 5 bases. The CDR3 totals 15 residues. This clonotype originated in a man in his forties or fifties in good health. The chain uses TRBV2 and TRBJ2-2; 9 bases map to TRBD1. The sequenced material came from blood. The CDR3 sequence is CASRTGTGWTGELFF. The CDR3 DNA is TGTGCCAGCAGGACCGGGACAGGGTGGACCGGGGAGCTGTTTTTT. The complete variable domain, with remaining parts taken from reference TRBV2 and TRBJ2-2, reads EPEVTQTPSHQVTQMGQEVILRCVPISNHLYFYWYRQILGQKVEFLVSFYNNEISEKSEIFDDQFSVERPDGSNFTLKIRSTKLEDSAMYFCASRTGTGWTGELFFGEGSRLTVL.